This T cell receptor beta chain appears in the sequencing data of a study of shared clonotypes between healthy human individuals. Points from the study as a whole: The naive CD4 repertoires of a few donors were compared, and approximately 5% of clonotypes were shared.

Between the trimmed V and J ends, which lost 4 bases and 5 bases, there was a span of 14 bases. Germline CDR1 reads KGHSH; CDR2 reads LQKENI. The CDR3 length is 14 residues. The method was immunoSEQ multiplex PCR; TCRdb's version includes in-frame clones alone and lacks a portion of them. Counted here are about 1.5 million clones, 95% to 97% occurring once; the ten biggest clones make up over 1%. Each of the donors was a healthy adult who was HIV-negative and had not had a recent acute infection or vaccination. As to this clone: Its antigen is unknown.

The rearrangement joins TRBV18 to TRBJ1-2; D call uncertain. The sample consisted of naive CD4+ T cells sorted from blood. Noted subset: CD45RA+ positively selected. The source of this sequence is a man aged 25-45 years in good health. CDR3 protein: CASSLEGAGYGYTF. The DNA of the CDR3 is TGTGCCAGCTCACTAGAGGGCGCGGGTTATGGCTACACCTTC.